The entry below gives a single T cell receptor (beta chain) sequence along with its context. The data belong to a study of blood T cell repertoires in COVID-19. Study details: The United States, Italy and Spain were the sources of the acute and convalescent COVID-19 samples.

Clones were read by immunoSEQ multiplex PCR, and TCRdb kept only the in-frame ones, dropping some. The sample has 150,000 or so clones, roughly four fifths seen once. This CDR3 has 14 amino acids. The V gene end was trimmed by 6 bases and the J gene end by 5 bases; junction bases not matched to a gene: 8. CDR1 and CDR2 from the germline V gene are WSHSY and SAAADI. Sample: peripheral blood. This receptor was identified in a human donor with acute or convalescent COVID-19. The donor label of this sample is uncertain. The genes are TRBV10-2 and TRBJ1-1; 8 bases match TRBD1. CDR3 bases: TGCGCCAGCAGGGGGACAGGCACGAGGACTGAAGCTTTCTTT. Translated, it gives CASRGTGTRTEAFF.